Presented here are 31 T cell receptor beta chains from one specimen sequenced in a study of T cell responses to AZD1222 COVID-19 vaccine. The table came from immunoSEQ multiplex PCR; TCRdb's copy has only in-frame clones and leaves some out. The sample carries some 98,000 clones, 84% recorded once. The sample in question was peripheral blood, obtained 28 days after the second AZD1222 dose. These receptors all stem from an adult who received the AZD1222 COVID-19 vaccine.

The chain joins TRBV6-6 to TRBJ1-1; D is perhaps TRBD1 (5 bases). Trimming removed 3 bases from V and 2 bases from J, with 10 bases in between. The CDR3 is made up of 14 amino acids. The germline V gene encodes CDR1 MNHNY and CDR2 SVGAGI (reference sequence). The CDR3 nucleotides read TGTGCCAGCAGTTATGGGACCCTAAACACTGAAGCTTTCTTT. This codes for CASSYGTLNTEAFF.

This rearrangement joins TRBV6-5 to TRBJ2-7, with D maybe TRBD1 (5 bases). V lost 7 bases and J 11 bases, leaving 15 bases between the germline ends. The CDR3 is 11 residues long. CDR1 and CDR2 (germline): MNHEY, SVGAGI. CDR3 sequence reads: CASTNRQMEYF. The CDR3 DNA reads TGTGCCAGCACCAACAGACAGATGGAGTACTTC.

Only a few counts were recorded for this clone. The rearrangement joins TRBV15 to TRBJ2-7; TRBD1 matches at 7 bases. Germline lookup yields CDR1 LNHNV and CDR2 YYDKDF (reference sequence). The CDR3 length is 15 residues. V was clipped by 1 base and J by 0 bases; unmatched bases: 3. The CDR3 DNA sequence: TGTGCCACCAGCAGAGGACAGGGCCTCTCCTACGAGCAGTACTTC. Amino acid sequence: CATSRGQGLSYEQYF. The variable domain in full, with the rest retrieved from reference TRBV15 and TRBJ2-7, is DAMVIQNPRYQVTQFGKPVTLSCSQTLNHNVMYWYQQKSSQAPKLLFHYYDKDFNNEADTPDNFQSRRPNTSFCFLDIRSPGLGDTAMYLCATSRGQGLSYEQYFGPGTRLTVT.

This rearrangement joins TRBV5-1 to TRBJ2-2; D gene ambiguous. V was shortened by 2 bases and J by 0 bases, with 8 bases between the two germline ends. The germline V gene has CDR1 SGHRS and CDR2 YFSETQ. CDR3 size: 15 residues. DNA of the CDR3: TGCGCCAGCAGCTTAAGGCACCCGAACACCGGGGAGCTGTTTTTT. Its protein is CASSLRHPNTGELFF.

The J gene is TRBJ1-1, the V gene TRBV18; D is uncertain. In germline, CDR1 is KGHSH, CDR2 LQKENI. The V end was cut by 1 base, the J end by 0 bases, with 15 bases between. CDR3 size: 17 residues. DNA for the CDR3: TGTGCCAGCTCACCACGGGTTCGGGGAAACATGAACACTGAAGCTTTCTTT. It specifies CASSPRVRGNMNTEAFF.

The chain employs TRBV3-1 (or the pseudogene TRBV3-2) and TRBJ1-1; 8 bases agree with TRBD1. V was pared by 5 bases and J by 0 bases, with 2 bases of the junction left unmatched. Germline CDR1 is LGHDT and CDR2 is YNNKEL (reference sequence). The CDR3 runs 14 residues. CDR3 bases: TGTGCCAGCAGCTACAGGGGGTTGAACACTGAAGCTTTCTTT. Residues: CASSYRGLNTEAFF.

V and J are TRBV19 and TRBJ2-7, with no clear D. The V gene lost 5 bases and the J gene lost 3 bases, with 20 bases spanning the gap. The CDR3 has 16 amino acids. Germline V gene lookup returns CDR1 LNHDA and CDR2 SQIVND (reference sequence). In DNA, the CDR3 is TGTGCCAGTAGTGAGTTCGCTTTAGACATGCGCTACGAGCAGTACTTC. Protein sequence: CASSEFALDMRYEQYF.

The rearrangement uses TRBV29-1 and TRBJ1-2, with D perhaps TRBD1 (6 bases). Germline V gene sequence: CDR1 SQVTM, CDR2 ANQGSEA. This CDR3 region has 15 residues. V gave up 5 bases and J gave up 5 bases, with 21 bases separating them. The CDR3 DNA is TGCAGCGTTCCCCAGGGATTGGGGGCCTCATATGGCTACACCTTC. Translated, it gives CSVPQGLGASYGYTF.

The chain uses TRBV10-3 and TRBJ2-7; D call uncertain. Trimming pared 0 bases from V and 5 bases from J, leaving 14 bases between. CDR3 length: 15 amino acids. In germline, CDR1 is ENHRY, CDR2 SYGVKD. The CDR3 DNA reads as TGTGCCATCAGTGAGTCCATGTTAAGCCGTCACGAGCAGTACTTC. Translating gives CAISESMLSRHEQYF.

This chain links TRBV5-1 with TRBJ1-2; D might be TRBD1 (6 bases). Germline-derived CDR1 and CDR2 are SGHRS and YFSETQ. This CDR3 region has 16 residues. V gave up 6 bases and J gave up 2 bases, with 20 bases separating them. The CDR3 is CASKFLGGSQNYGYTF. CDR3 sequence (DNA): TGCGCCAGCAAGTTTTTAGGGGGGTCCCAGAACTATGGCTACACCTTC.

This clone came up a few times. The J gene is TRBJ1-2, the V gene TRBV5-5, with D perhaps TRBD1 (6 bases). This CDR3 region has 15 residues. The V end lost 0 bases, the J end lost 2 bases, and 11 bases lay between the germline ends. Germline V CDR1 and CDR2: SGHKS, YYEKEE (reference sequence). CDR3 nucleotide sequence: TGTGCCAGCAGCTTGGCCGCAGGACAGAACTATGGCTACACCTTC. Encoded protein: CASSLAAGQNYGYTF.

This clone was counted a few times. This chain links TRBV5-4 with TRBJ2-7; D gene unclear. This CDR3 contains 14 residues. The V end lost 0 bases, the J end lost 2 bases, and 9 bases lay between the germline ends. CDR1 and CDR2 (germline): SGHNT, YYREEE (reference sequence). The CDR3 sequence is CASSLAQPTYEQYF. The CDR3 region has the DNA TGTGCCAGCAGCTTGGCACAGCCTACCTACGAGCAGTACTTC.

This clone has only a few counts. The chain joins TRBV12-5 to TRBJ1-1, with D perhaps TRBD1 (5 bases). The V gene lost 6 bases and the J gene lost 1 base, with 9 bases spanning the gap. The CDR3 is made up of 13 amino acids. Germline V CDR1 and CDR2: LGHNT, FRNRAP. In DNA form, the CDR3 reads TGTGCTAGTGGCCTGGGGGGGAACACTGAAGCTTTCTTT. Its protein product is CASGLGGNTEAFF.

The chain employs TRBV10-3 and TRBJ1-3; D call uncertain. Trimming cost V 4 bases and J 4 bases, with 11 bases left between them. The germline V gene encodes CDR1 ENHRY and CDR2 SYGVKD. The CDR3 has 14 amino acids. CDR3 coding DNA: TGTGCCATCAGTGTTCCCCCAAAGGGAAACACCATATATTTT. Protein sequence: CAISVPPKGNTIYF.

A remark on this clone: A junction boundary mismatches the germline segment, possibly from a read error. This sequence joins TRBV4-2 and TRBJ2-3, with TRBD2 matching over 9 bases. The V gene's germline CDR1 is LGHNA and CDR2 YNFKEQ. The length of the CDR3 is 12 residues. CDR3 sequence reads: CASSQWSGRILF. CDR3 sequence (DNA): TGTGCCAGCAGCCAATGGAGCGGGAGGATACTTTTT.

The rearrangement uses TRBV4-1 and TRBJ2-5; possibly TRBD1 for D (5 bases). Deletions cut 0 bases from V and 7 bases from J, with 15 bases between. The CDR3 sequence is 15 residues long. Germline V CDR1 and CDR2: MGHRA, YSYEKL. Here the CDR3 reads CASSQEWVQGPTQYF. CDR3 DNA sequence: TGCGCCAGCAGCCAAGAGTGGGTGCAGGGCCCGACCCAGTACTTC.

The chain combines TRBV7-3 with TRBJ2-2; D uncertain. Germline loops: CDR1 SGHTA, CDR2 FQGTGA. V lost 2 bases to trimming and J lost 8 bases, with 12 bases between them. There are 14 residues in the CDR3. The CDR3 spells CASSLDPAPGELFF. For the CDR3, the DNA is TGTGCCAGCAGCTTAGACCCAGCGCCTGGGGAGCTGTTTTTT.

This CDR3 is CASSYSRGEQYF. The CDR3 DNA is TGTGCCAGCAGTTACTCTAGGGGCGAGCAGTACTTC. This chain links TRBV6-5 with TRBJ2-7; weak D call: TRBD1 (5 bases). Germline values: CDR1 MNHEY, CDR2 SVGAGI. The CDR3 is 12 residues long. V lost 0 bases and J lost 6, with 6 bases in between.

This chain uses TRBV9 with TRBJ1-1; D gene unclear. Germline V gives CDR1 SGDLS, CDR2 YYNGEE. V gave up 0 bases and J gave up 8 bases, with 8 bases separating them. This CDR3 region has 12 residues. The CDR3 is CASSVEDGEAFF. CDR3 nucleotides: TGTGCCAGCAGCGTAGAGGACGGAGAAGCTTTCTTT.

The chain carries TRBV19 and TRBJ1-2; 8 bases fit TRBD1. Losses at the gene ends were 6 bases for V and 2 bases for J; bases not matched to a gene: 5. CDR1 is LNHDA, CDR2 SQIVND, per germline (reference sequence). The length of the CDR3 is 14 residues. CDR3: CASRTGVANYGYTF. Here the CDR3 DNA reads TGTGCCAGTAGGACAGGGGTAGCGAACTATGGCTACACCTTC.

This clone was counted only a few times. The chain carries TRBV12-3 or TRBV12-4 and TRBJ2-7; tentatively, D is TRBD2 (6 bases). V lost 2 bases, J lost 7 bases, and 12 bases lay in between. This CDR3 region has 13 residues. The CDR3 spells CASSLSGPEEQYF. In nucleotides, the CDR3 is TGTGCCAGCAGTTTAAGCGGGCCGGAGGAGCAGTACTTC.

This chain joins TRBV18 and TRBJ2-7; D ambiguous. Trimming cost V 3 bases and J 6 bases, with 21 bases left between them. CDR1 and CDR2 (germline): KGHSH, LQKENI. The CDR3 runs 16 residues. In nucleotides, the CDR3 is TGTGCCAGCTCACCTTCCGAGGCAGGTGGGCGACGCGAGCAGTACTTC. It is translated as CASSPSEAGGRREQYF.

This chain uses TRBV7-9 with TRBJ2-3; D is unclear. The CDR3 contains 15 residues. Germline CDR1 reads SEHNR; CDR2 reads FQNEAQ (reference sequence). The V and J ends lost 6 bases and 1 base respectively, with 14 bases between them. CDR3 region: CASRSPGGRTDTQYF. Here the CDR3 DNA reads TGTGCCAGCAGGTCCCCGGGCGGTCGCACAGATACGCAGTATTTT.

V and J are TRBV6-5 and TRBJ1-1; 7 bases map to TRBD1. The J segment lost 5 bases and the V segment lost 2 bases, leaving 5 bases of the junction unmatched. Germline V lookup: CDR1 MNHEY, CDR2 SVGAGI. This CDR3 contains 14 residues. CDR3: CASSYRAGGTEAFF. The DNA of the CDR3 is TGTGCCAGCAGTTACAGGGCAGGGGGGACTGAAGCTTTCTTT.

The chain links TRBV6-5 to TRBJ2-2; possible D gene TRBD1, 5 bases. Germline loops: CDR1 MNHEY, CDR2 SVGAGI. Trimming pared 5 bases from V and 4 bases from J, leaving 8 bases between. The CDR3 sequence is 13 residues long. CDR3 region: CASSRTPTGELFF. The CDR3 DNA follows: TGTGCCAGCAGTCGGACACCCACCGGGGAGCTGTTTTTT.

The V call is TRBV7-9, the J call TRBJ1-1, with 9 bases that match TRBD1. V was pared by 4 bases and J by 2 bases, with 8 bases of the junction left unmatched. The CDR3 covers 16 residues. Germline V CDR1 and CDR2: SEHNR, FQNEAQ (reference sequence). CDR3 protein: CASSSLGQGRNTEAFF. In DNA, the CDR3 is TGTGCCAGCAGCTCCCTCGGACAGGGGAGAAACACTGAAGCTTTCTTT.

In DNA, the CDR3 is TGTGCCATCGGCGGGACTAACCAAGAGACCCAGTACTTC. It codes for CAIGGTNQETQYF. The chain uses TRBV10-3 and TRBJ2-5, with 7 bases that match TRBD2. CDR3 length: 13 amino acids. V gave up 8 bases and J gave up 0 bases; unmatched junction bases: 3. Germline loops: CDR1 ENHRY, CDR2 SYGVKD.

The chain is built from TRBV19 and TRBJ2-3; D may be TRBD1 or TRBD2 (5 bases each). The CDR3 spans 13 residues. V was trimmed by 3 bases and J by 10 bases, leaving 14 bases between them. Germline V gene data show CDR1 as LNHDA and CDR2 as SQIVND (reference sequence). The CDR3 nucleotides read TGTGCCAGTAGTATCGGGGCTCCGGGTGCGCAGTATTTT. Translating it yields CASSIGAPGAQYF.

The chain uses TRBV19 and TRBJ1-5; no firm D call. Germline lookup yields CDR1 LNHDA and CDR2 SQIVND (reference sequence). Trimming shortened V by 10 bases and J by 2 bases, and 18 bases separated the two germline ends. The CDR3 has 15 amino acids. The chain's CDR3 is CATVGAGGGNQPQHF. Written as DNA, the CDR3 is TGTGCCACCGTTGGAGCGGGAGGTGGCAATCAGCCCCAGCATTTT.

The chain uses TRBV4-1 and TRBJ2-5, with D perhaps matching TRBD1 or TRBD2 (5 bases each). The ends were cut back, 6 bases at V and 2 bases at J, with 16 bases in the middle. The CDR3 is 15 residues long. Per the germline V gene, CDR1 is MGHRA and CDR2 is YSYEKL. This CDR3 reads CASSRAGRAQETQYF. The CDR3 DNA follows: TGCGCCAGCAGTAGGGCGGGCAGGGCGCAAGAGACCCAGTACTTC.

The chain has TRBV7-9 and TRBJ2-2, with D possibly being TRBD1 or TRBD2 (6 bases each). The germline V and J ends were trimmed by 7 bases and 1 base, with 16 bases remaining between them. The CDR3 is 16 amino acids. Germline CDR1 and CDR2: SEHNR and FQNEAQ (reference sequence). The CDR3 coding sequence is TGTGCCAGCACCACGTGGCGGGACAAGAACACCGGGGAGCTGTTTTTT. Protein product: CASTTWRDKNTGELFF. Full variable domain (rest looked up from reference TRBV7-9 and TRBJ2-2): DTGVSQNPRHKITKRGQNVTFRCDPISEHNRLYWYRQTLGQGPEFLTYFQNEAQLEKSRLLSDRFSAERPKGSFSTLEIQRTEQGDSAMYLCASTTWRDKNTGELFFGEGSRLTVL.